This TCR beta chain stems from a study of shared clonotypes between healthy human individuals (TCRdb year 2020). With respect to the entire study: The cohort comprised two women and a few men aged 18 to 49 years. Per donor, leukapheresis produced somewhere between about 0.9 and 10 billion PBMCs. For each donor, CD4 naive and CD4 memory were each given three plates, CD8 naive was given two plates, and CD8 memory was given one plate. To estimate repertoire size and how much clonotypes are shared between individuals, the study performed deep sequencing of blood TCR repertoires from about five healthy adults. To increase sequencing depth and limit assay-specific biases, TCR repertoire library preparation and sequencing were carried out by different laboratories using diverse techniques.

From its cysteine to its phenylalanine, the CDR3 spans 17 amino acids. Only CDR3 DNA is held: 51 bases, read in frame from base 1. Trimming takes 7 bases off V and 5 bases off J; junction bases not matched to a gene: 15. Per the germline V gene (reference sequence), LNHNV is the CDR1 and YYDKDF is the CDR2. Overall results and qualifications from the work: Because the study included a small number of donors, the genetic and exposure-history diversity represented was limited. Compared with non-shared clonotypes, clonotypes shared by all four sorted-subset donors had higher generation probabilities. Across several donors, approximately 5% of naive CD4, roughly 3.5% of naive CD8, under 2.5% of memory CD4, and 0.3% to 0.45% of memory CD8 clonotypes were shared. Pairwise subsampling led to the expectation that sequencing depth would affect the degree of clonotype sharing among donors. Only blood was sampled, and tissue TCR repertoires likely differ from those in blood. Naive subsets generally had larger estimated clonotype richness than memory subsets. Incomplete sequencing was indicated by rarefaction of sorted-subset datasets, despite the large sequencing depth.

The donors were healthy, HIV-negative adults who had no recently reported acute infections or vaccinations. Only Caucasian adults living in Nashville, Tennessee, USA were represented among the donors. CD4+ T cells were enriched by magnetic negative selection; naive cells were then positively selected on CD45RA, and the negative fraction formed the memory subset. After blood collection by leukapheresis, PBMCs were isolated using Ficoll-Histopaque density gradient centrifugation and then cryopreserved in the vapor phase of liquid nitrogen. Analytical flow cytometry was used to check the purity and quantity of each magnetically sorted T cell population. Genomic DNA was isolated from every sorted fraction and measured by UV absorbance on a Nanodrop 2000c. As concerns this clone: What this receptor recognizes is not known. Within one base of it there is no much larger clone, and no base qualities were kept.

Using the deep immunoSEQ assay, TCR CDR3 regions were amplified from genomic DNA by multiplex PCR. Genomic DNA extracted from each cell subset was distributed evenly over all wells of several immunoSEQ 96-well plates, and each plate served as one replicate. For sorted subsets, each replicate PCR was loaded with 150 to 250 ng genomic DNA, equivalent to some 27,000 T cell genomes. Purified libraries were quantified with a Qubit 3.0 fluorometer, sized on a Bioanalyzer 2100, and re-quantified with the KAPA Library Quantification kit. Each immunoSEQ 96-well plate was sequenced on its own single-read 150-cycle Illumina NextSeq 550 flow cell. The study's own analysis went as follows. Because the immunoSEQ output included only junctional sequences and no quality scores, the filtering could not be the same as the filtering used for full-length reads. Sequences were annotated with PyIR, a Python wrapper for IgBLAST v1.9, and V/J genes and CDR3 were assigned using IMGT germline references. Reads were filtered out if the reads had weak V/J assignments (E-value above 1e-6), no CDR3, stop codons, out-of-frame junctions, or ambiguous translated residues. V3J clonotypes were defined by identical inferred V gene, J gene, and CDR3 amino acid sequence. Percentage overlap between repertoires was computed as shared unique clonotypes divided by the size of the smaller repertoire. RTK rarefaction, the Chao1 estimator, and Recon v2.1 estimates of unobserved clonotypes were used to assess repertoire richness. Generation probabilities for all TCRbeta clonotypes obtained by the gDNA method from four donors were computed using OLGA. Drawn from immuneACCESS, this table holds only the in-frame rearrangements with V and J called that TCRdb kept. Clones are partly lost; checked studies trace under half to an unresolved V gene and leave the rest unexplained. The DNA was the basis for D and trimming; V, J and clone size are from that table. The sample yields fewer than 3 million clones; just under 95% were counted once. The ten biggest clones cover 0.37% of the sample.

Recombination connected TRBV15 to TRBJ2-2, with TRBD2 identical over 8 junction bases. This TCR was sampled from a young man in good health. Some clones in this sample may be carry-over from other donors' samples. Sequencing was performed on naive CD4+ T cells from PBMCs. In the paper's terms, the cell subset or site label means: CD45RA+ positively selected. The DNA is as follows: TGTGCCACCACCGCGGGCACAGGGCGCGGGAGGACCGGGGAGCTGTTTTTT. This translates into CATTAGTGRGRTGELFF. The entire variable domain, with the stretches around the CDR3 drawn from the reference TRBV15 and TRBJ2-2 proteins, is DAMVIQNPRYQVTQFGKPVTLSCSQTLNHNVMYWYQQKSSQAPKLLFHYYDKDFNNEADTPDNFQSRRPNTSFCFLDIRSPGLGDTAMYLCATTAGTGRGRTGELFFGEGSRLTVL.